Listed below are T cell receptor beta chains from one sample, sequenced in a study of CXCR3-negative and CXCR3-positive naive CD8 T cells. TCRdb re-called the 5' RACE reads and catalogs CDR3 proteins one per entry, DNA excluded. Its clone listing holds some 9,100 distinct CDR3 sequences. Sequenced: naive CXCR3- CD8+ T cells from blood. These receptor sequences come from a human donor in good health. Some clones in this sample may be carry-over from other donors' samples. The CDR3 runs from the conserved cysteine through the conserved F or W. The order of the fields is V gene, J gene, clone size, CDR3 protein. Expanded clones are given a class, and other clones once, few, many or no size at all.

TRBV27,TRBJ2-7,medium-sized,CASSPGDARYEQYF
TRBV29-1,TRBJ2-1,NA,CSVLIAGAVHEQFF
TRBV10-3,TRBJ2-1,medium-sized,CAISGTSGRSDNEQFF
TRBV4-1,TRBJ2-5,NA,CASSQVLGETQYF
TRBV28,TRBJ1-5,NA,CASSRGAGQPQHF
TRBV6-6,TRBJ2-2,medium-sized,CASRPGPFEGGELFF
TRBV6-6,TRBJ1-2,NA,CASRPRSGTHNYGYTF
TRBV11-2,TRBJ1-6,medium-sized,CASSFSGSSYNSPLHF
TRBV5-4,TRBJ1-1,NA,CATSPRGNTEAFF
TRBV7-9,TRBJ2-3,medium-sized,CASSRVNTDTQYF
TRBV12-3/TRBV12-4,TRBJ2-1,NA,CASSLLGQGVGNEQFF
TRBV29-1,TRBJ1-1,medium-sized,CSVEGQLSPTEAFF
TRBV21-1,TRBJ2-1,medium-sized,CASSKVGGGPTCSYNEQFF
TRBV4-1,TRBJ1-1,NA,CASSQAGNTEAFF
TRBV5-1,TRBJ2-1,NA,CASSPNGGSEQFF
TRBV28,TRBJ2-3,NA,CASSFNQQWTDTQYF
TRBV27,TRBJ2-3,medium-sized,CASGQELGSDTQYF
TRBV7-3,TRBJ2-5,medium-sized,CASSSGGLGVETQYF
TRBV5-1,TRBJ1-1,medium-sized,CASSEGQMNTEAFF
TRBV27,TRBJ2-1,medium-sized,CASSTYYNEQFF
TRBV7-3,TRBJ1-1,NA,CQQPIRRCTEAFF
TRBV20-1,TRBJ2-1,NA,CSARNRDLAYNEQFF
TRBV15,TRBJ2-5,NA,CATSSKEFSGPQETQYF
TRBV7-2,TRBJ2-1,NA,CASSAGLAANEQFF
TRBV11-2,TRBJ2-7,NA,CASSLDWDRPPGEQYF
TRBV9,TRBJ1-2,NA,CASSVAQGIVDGYTF
TRBV28,TRBJ1-2,NA,CASSFGVNYGYTF
TRBV28,TRBJ2-7,NA,CASSLGDRVYEQYF
TRBV7-6,TRBJ2-7,NA,CASSSRTGTSSSYEQYF
TRBV19,TRBJ2-1,medium-sized,CASSEWTGNEQFF
TRBV7-9,TRBJ2-3,NA,CASSPAQDTQYF
TRBV7-6,TRBJ2-5,NA,CASSLRQGEETQYF
TRBV3-1,TRBJ2-7,NA,CASSQVERVFRDEQYF
TRBV6-6,TRBJ2-7,NA,CASSERGPYEQYF
TRBV3-1,TRBJ2-5,medium-sized,CASSQVVDNLQETQYF
TRBV28,TRBJ2-2,NA,CASSFRAGELFF
TRBV28,TRBJ1-2,NA,CASSLTGTYGYTF
TRBV19,TRBJ2-7,NA,CASTPAPGLSYEQYF
TRBV7-9,TRBJ1-2,medium-sized,CASSSTGGFYGYTF
TRBV20-1,TRBJ2-1,medium-sized,CKPQTVYNEQFF
TRBV28,TRBJ1-5,NA,CASSFSGGVSQPQHF
TRBV2,TRBJ2-5,NA,CASRQAQETQYF
TRBV5-8,TRBJ1-1,NA,CASSFRGAGGSEAFF
TRBV24-1,TRBJ2-7,medium-sized,CATSDLGTGNEQYF
TRBV19,TRBJ2-5,medium-sized,CASSSGEQWQETQYF
TRBV20-1,TRBJ1-1,NA,CSAIPVPGTEAFF
TRBV29-1,TRBJ2-1,NA,CSAWTGDNEQFF
TRBV29-1,TRBJ2-1,NA,CSVVAGPYSEQFF